A selection of T cell receptor beta chains follows, all from one sample in a study of blood T cell repertoires in COVID-19. Assay: immunoSEQ multiplex PCR; the TCRdb copy retains only in-frame clones and omits some. The table records a few hundred thousand clones, 75% to 90% of them present only once. Sequencing input: PBMCs or T cells enriched from blood (not recorded which). These TCRs come from a woman aged 45 to 65 who had recovered from COVID-19. CDR3s include the opening cysteine and the closing phenylalanine or tryptophan. Each record gives: D gene, clone size, J gene, V gene, CDR3 length, CDR3 DNA, CDR3 protein. The D gene is left open where the match is weak. The size entry is marked missing in some rows and otherwise reads once, few, many or a size class.

.	.	TRBJ2-7	TRBV30	12	TGTGCCTGGAGTGTACAATGGCGGGAGCAGTACTTC	CAWSVQWREQYF
.	few	TRBJ2-7	TRBV6-5	15	TGTGCCAGCAGTTACTCGGCGGGGTCGAGTTACGAGCAGTACTTC	CASSYSAGSSYEQYF
.	few	TRBJ2-1	TRBV7-2	15	TGTGCCAGCAGCTCGAAGACAGGCTTCTACAATGAGCAGTTCTTC	CASSSKTGFYNEQFF
TRBD2	once	TRBJ2-1	TRBV19	14	TGTGCCAGTAGCAAGCGGGAGGGCCACGATGAGCAGTTCTTC	CASSKREGHDEQFF
.	.	TRBJ1-5	TRBV7-8	13	TGTGCCAGCAGTCAAGGGAGAAATCAGCCCCAGCATTTT	CASSQGRNQPQHF
.	few	TRBJ2-5	TRBV5-1	13	TGCGCCAGCAGCCCCCTCCGGCAAGAGACCCAGTACTTC	CASSPLRQETQYF
.	.	TRBJ2-1	TRBV11-2	14	TGTGCCAGCAGCTTCGATAGACTAAACAATGAGCAGTTCTTC	CASSFDRLNNEQFF
.	few	TRBJ2-7	TRBV27	16	TGTGCCAGCAGCCTATCCGGGACATACCCCTGGAACGAGCAGTACTTC	CASSLSGTYPWNEQYF
TRBD1	.	TRBJ2-2	TRBV6-5	16	TGTGCCAGCAGTTTCTTCGGGACAGGGATTCCCGGGGAGCTGTTTTTT	CASSFFGTGIPGELFF
.	.	TRBJ2-3	TRBV7-2	14	TGTGCCAGCAGCCCCTGGGGGGGCACAGATACGCAGTATTTT	CASSPWGGTDTQYF
TRBD2	.	TRBJ2-3	TRBV28	14	TGTGCCAGCAGTTGGGCCCTAGCGGGAGAAACGCAGTATTTT	CASSWALAGETQYF
.	.	TRBJ1-1	TRBV12-3/TRBV12-4	13	TGTGCCAGCAGCATAGGGGGGAACACTGAAGCTTTCTTT	CASSIGGNTEAFF
TRBD1	.	TRBJ2-7	TRBV27	14	TGTGCCAGCAGTATCGGACAGGTCCCCTACGAGCAGTACTTC	CASSIGQVPYEQYF
TRBD1	.	TRBJ1-1	TRBV30	15	TGTGCCTGGACGGTATGGGACAGGACGAACACTGAAGCTTTCTTT	CAWTVWDRTNTEAFF
TRBD1	.	TRBJ1-5	TRBV6-5	15	TGTGCCAGCAGTTACTCTGGGGGACAGATACAGCCCCAGCATTTT	CASSYSGGQIQPQHF
.	.	TRBJ1-1	TRBV5-1	14	TGCGCCAGCGCCGTAGGAGGGGTCTCCACTGAAGCTTTCTTT	CASAVGGVSTEAFF
TRBD2	.	TRBJ2-1	TRBV19	20	TGTGCCAGTAGTAGCAGCGAACTAGCGGGAGAGTGGCTCGAAATTGATGAGCAGTTCTTC	CASSSSELAGEWLEIDEQFF
TRBD1	once	TRBJ1-6	TRBV19	14	TGTGCCAGTAGCACGCCAGGGGGATATTCACCCCTCCACTTT	CASSTPGGYSPLHF
.	.	TRBJ2-7	TRBV19	14	TGTGCCAGTAGTATAGTGGACAACTCCTACGAGCAGTACTTC	CASSIVDNSYEQYF
.	.	TRBJ1-1	TRBV28	15	TGTGCCAGCGTTACCCCGGGGGGTTTGAACACTGAAGCTTTCTTT	CASVTPGGLNTEAFF
.	.	TRBJ1-6	TRBV28	20	TGTGCCAGCAGTCCCGTTGGACAGAAGATCCTGAGCTCCTATAATTCACCCCTCCACTTT	CASSPVGQKILSSYNSPLHF
TRBD2	.	TRBJ2-1	TRBV9	15	TGTGCCAGCAGCCAAGGACTAGCGGCCAACAATGAGCAGTTCTTC	CASSQGLAANNEQFF
TRBD2	.	TRBJ2-1	TRBV5-1	15	TGCGCCAGCAGCCAGGGCCTAGCGGACTACAATGAGCAGTTCTTC	CASSQGLADYNEQFF
.	.	TRBJ2-1	TRBV28	15	TGTGCCAGCAGCTCGCTGTGGGCCTCCTACAATGAGCAGTTCTTC	CASSSLWASYNEQFF
.	.	TRBJ1-5	TRBV4-2	14	TGTGCCAGCAGCTTAGAGCACGGCAATCAGCCCCAGCATTTT	CASSLEHGNQPQHF
TRBD2	once	TRBJ2-7	TRBV6-5	13	TGTGCCAGTGGCTTGGGACTAGCCTACGAGCAGTACTTC	CASGLGLAYEQYF
TRBD1	.	TRBJ2-1	TRBV4-1	16	TGCGCCAGCAGCCCCGGGACAGGGGGCCCCTACAATGAGCAGTTCTTC	CASSPGTGGPYNEQFF
TRBD2	.	TRBJ2-1	TRBV5-1	15	TGCGCCAGCAGCTTCACTAGCGGGAGGGCCGGTGAGCAGTTCTTC	CASSFTSGRAGEQFF
.	.	TRBJ2-2	TRBV2	15	TGTGCCAGCAGTGACTGGCCCCGAAACGCCGGGGAGCTGTTTTTT	CASSDWPRNAGELFF
TRBD2	.	TRBJ2-7	TRBV6-5	16	TGTGCCAGCAGTTACTCGTTAGCGGGAGCCTTTTACGAGCAGTACTTC	CASSYSLAGAFYEQYF
TRBD2	.	TRBJ2-5	TRBV3-1/TRBV3-2	13	TGTGCCAGCAGCCCCACCGGGGGGGGGACCCAGTACTTC	CASSPTGGGTQYF
.	.	TRBJ1-3	TRBV7-2	13	TGTGCCAGCAGCTTAGGATCCCGTGGGCCCATATATTTT	CASSLGSRGPIYF
.	.	TRBJ2-7	TRBV4-1	16	TGCGCCAGCAGCCACGGCCGGCTGACTACCTCCTACGAGCAGTACTTC	CASSHGRLTTSYEQYF
TRBD2	.	TRBJ2-2	TRBV19	17	TGTGCCAGTAGTATCGGACTAGCGGGAGCTCACACCGGGGAGCTGTTTTTT	CASSIGLAGAHTGELFF
.	.	TRBJ1-4	TRBV5-4	14	TGTGCCAGCAGCGGAGGGACGCGGAATGAAAAACTGTTTTTT	CASSGGTRNEKLFF
.	.	TRBJ1-3	TRBV30	12	TGTGCCTGGAGTGTCAGGGGAAACACCATATATTTT	CAWSVRGNTIYF
.	.	TRBJ1-2	TRBV5-8	13	TGTGCCAGCAGCTTGGCCCCGAACTATGGCTACACCTTC	CASSLAPNYGYTF
.	.	TRBJ2-2	TRBV7-9	14	TGTGCCAGCAGCTTTTCGAGCGGAACCGGGGAGCTGTTTTTT	CASSFSSGTGELFF
TRBD2	.	TRBJ2-2	TRBV5-5	18	TGTGCCAGCAGCTTAGGACTAGCGGAATATACAAACACCGGGGAGCTGTTTTTT	CASSLGLAEYTNTGELFF
.	.	TRBJ1-1	TRBV7-2	13	TGTGCCAGCAGGCGGGGCCCCTACACTGAAGCTTTCTTT	CASRRGPYTEAFF
TRBD1	.	TRBJ1-6	TRBV18	13	TGTGCCAGCTCGGGGACAGAGAATTCACCCCTCCACTTT	CASSGTENSPLHF
.	few	TRBJ1-2	TRBV5-6	14	TGTGCCAGCAGCTTGTTACAGGCTAACTATGGCTACACCTTC	CASSLLQANYGYTF
.	once	TRBJ1-2	TRBV6-1	14	TGTGCCAGCAGTGAAGCGTCCAGTTTGTACAGCTACACCTTC	CASSEASSLYSYTF